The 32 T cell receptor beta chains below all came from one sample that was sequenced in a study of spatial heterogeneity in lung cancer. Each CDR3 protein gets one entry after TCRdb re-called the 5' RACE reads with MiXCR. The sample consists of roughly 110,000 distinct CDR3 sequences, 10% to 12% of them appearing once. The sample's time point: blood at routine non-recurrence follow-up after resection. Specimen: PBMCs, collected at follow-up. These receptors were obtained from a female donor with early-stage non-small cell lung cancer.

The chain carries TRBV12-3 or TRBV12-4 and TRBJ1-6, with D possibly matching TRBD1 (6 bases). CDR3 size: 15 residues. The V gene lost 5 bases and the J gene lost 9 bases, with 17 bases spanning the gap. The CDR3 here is CASSRARGDGSPLHF. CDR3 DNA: TGTGCCAGCAGTCGCGCCAGGGGAGATGGTTCACCCCTCCACTTT.

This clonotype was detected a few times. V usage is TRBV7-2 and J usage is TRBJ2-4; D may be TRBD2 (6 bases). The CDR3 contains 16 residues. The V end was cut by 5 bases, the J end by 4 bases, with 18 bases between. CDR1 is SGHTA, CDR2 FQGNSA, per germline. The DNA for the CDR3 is TGTGCCAGCAGCCCCCGAGGAGGGGCTGGGAAAAACATTCAGTACTTC. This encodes CASSPRGGAGKNIQYF.

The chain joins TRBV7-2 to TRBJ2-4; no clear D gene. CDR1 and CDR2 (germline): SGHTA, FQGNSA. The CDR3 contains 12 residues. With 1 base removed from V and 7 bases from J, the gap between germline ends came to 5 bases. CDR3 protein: CASSLELNIQYF. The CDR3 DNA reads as TGTGCCAGCAGCTTAGAGTTGAACATTCAGTACTTC.

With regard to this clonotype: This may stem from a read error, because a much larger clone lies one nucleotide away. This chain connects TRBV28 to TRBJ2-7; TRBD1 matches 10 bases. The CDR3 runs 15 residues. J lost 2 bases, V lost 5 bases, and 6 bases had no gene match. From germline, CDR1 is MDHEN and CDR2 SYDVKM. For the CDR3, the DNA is TGTGCCAGCAGTATCATCGGGACAGGGGCCTACGAGCAGTACTTC. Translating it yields CASSIIGTGAYEQYF.

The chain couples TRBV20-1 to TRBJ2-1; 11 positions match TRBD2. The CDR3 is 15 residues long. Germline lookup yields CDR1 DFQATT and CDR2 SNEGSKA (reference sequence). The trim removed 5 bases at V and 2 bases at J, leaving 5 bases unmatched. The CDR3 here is CSAWNSGRAYNEQFF. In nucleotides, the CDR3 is TGCAGTGCTTGGAATAGCGGGAGGGCCTACAATGAGCAGTTCTTC.

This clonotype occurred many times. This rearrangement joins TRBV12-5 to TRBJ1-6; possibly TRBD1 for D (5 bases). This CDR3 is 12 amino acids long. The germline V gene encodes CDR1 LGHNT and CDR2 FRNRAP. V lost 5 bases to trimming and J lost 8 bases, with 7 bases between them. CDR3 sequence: CASGLRDSPLHF. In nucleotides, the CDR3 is TGTGCTAGTGGTCTCAGGGATTCACCCCTCCACTTT.

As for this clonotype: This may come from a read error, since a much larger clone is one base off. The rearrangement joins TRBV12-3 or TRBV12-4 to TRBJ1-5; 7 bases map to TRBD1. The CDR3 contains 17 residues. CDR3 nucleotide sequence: TGTACCAGCAGTTTCCCTACGACAGGGAGGAAGGATCAGCCCCAGCATTTT. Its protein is CTSSFPTTGRKDQPQHF.

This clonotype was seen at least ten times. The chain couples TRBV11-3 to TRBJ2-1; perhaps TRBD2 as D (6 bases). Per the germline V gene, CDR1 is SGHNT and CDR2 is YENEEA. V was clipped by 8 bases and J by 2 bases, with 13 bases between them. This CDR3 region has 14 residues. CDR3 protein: CASVRGTPYNEQFF. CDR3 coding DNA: TGTGCCAGCGTTCGCGGGACCCCCTACAATGAGCAGTTCTTC.

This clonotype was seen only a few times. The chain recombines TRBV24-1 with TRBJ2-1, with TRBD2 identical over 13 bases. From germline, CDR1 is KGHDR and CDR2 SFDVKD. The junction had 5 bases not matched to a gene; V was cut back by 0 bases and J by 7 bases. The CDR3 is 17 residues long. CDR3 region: CATSDLGTSGVTNEQFF. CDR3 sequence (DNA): TGTGCCACCAGTGATTTGGGGACTAGCGGGGTCACTAATGAGCAGTTCTTC.

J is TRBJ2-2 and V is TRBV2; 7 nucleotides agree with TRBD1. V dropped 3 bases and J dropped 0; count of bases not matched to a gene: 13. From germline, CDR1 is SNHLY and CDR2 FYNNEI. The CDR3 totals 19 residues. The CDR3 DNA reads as TGTGCCAGCAGTGATTGGAGTGGGGACAGAACATCGAACACCGGGGAGCTGTTTTTT. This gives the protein CASSDWSGDRTSNTGELFF.

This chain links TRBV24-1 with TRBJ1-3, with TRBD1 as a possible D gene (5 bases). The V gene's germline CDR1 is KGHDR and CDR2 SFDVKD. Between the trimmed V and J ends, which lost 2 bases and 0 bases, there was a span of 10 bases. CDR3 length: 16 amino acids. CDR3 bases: TGTGCCACCAGTGATTCGGGACGGAACTCTGGAAACACCATATATTTT. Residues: CATSDSGRNSGNTIYF.

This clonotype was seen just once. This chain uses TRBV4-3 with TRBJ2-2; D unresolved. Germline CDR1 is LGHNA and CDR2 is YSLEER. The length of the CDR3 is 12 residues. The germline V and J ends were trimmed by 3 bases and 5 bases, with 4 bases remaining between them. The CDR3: CASSHLTGELFF. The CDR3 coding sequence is TGCGCCAGCAGCCATCTTACCGGGGAGCTGTTTTTT.

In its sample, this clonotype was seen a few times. CDR3 nucleotide sequence: TGTGCCAGCGTTAAATCCCCCTTACTAGCCAGGGAGCTGTTTTTT. This codes for CASVKSPLLARELFF. The chain carries TRBV28 and TRBJ2-2, with D tentatively TRBD2 (6 bases). V lost 8 bases to trimming and J lost 9 bases, with 22 bases between them. Germline CDR1 MDHEN, CDR2 SYDVKM. This CDR3 has 15 amino acids.

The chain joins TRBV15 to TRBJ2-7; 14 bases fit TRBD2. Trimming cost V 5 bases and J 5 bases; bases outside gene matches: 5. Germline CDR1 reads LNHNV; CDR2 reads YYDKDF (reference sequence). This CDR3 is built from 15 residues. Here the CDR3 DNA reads TGTGCCACCAGCGTAGGACTAGCGGGAGGCCACGAGCAGTACTTC. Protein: CATSVGLAGGHEQYF.

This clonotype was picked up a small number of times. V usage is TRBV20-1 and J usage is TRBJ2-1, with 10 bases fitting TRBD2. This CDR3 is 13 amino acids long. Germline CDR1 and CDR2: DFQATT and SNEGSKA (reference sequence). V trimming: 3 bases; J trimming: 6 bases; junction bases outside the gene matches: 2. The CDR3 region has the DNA TGCAGTGCTAGGTGGACTAGCGGCAATGAGCAGTTCTTC. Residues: CSARWTSGNEQFF.

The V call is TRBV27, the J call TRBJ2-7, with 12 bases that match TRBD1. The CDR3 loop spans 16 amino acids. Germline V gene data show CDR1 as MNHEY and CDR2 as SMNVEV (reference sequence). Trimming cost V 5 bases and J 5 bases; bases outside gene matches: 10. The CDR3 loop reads CASSKARDRGRDEQYF. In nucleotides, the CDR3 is TGTGCCAGCAGTAAGGCCCGGGACAGGGGGCGTGACGAGCAGTACTTC.

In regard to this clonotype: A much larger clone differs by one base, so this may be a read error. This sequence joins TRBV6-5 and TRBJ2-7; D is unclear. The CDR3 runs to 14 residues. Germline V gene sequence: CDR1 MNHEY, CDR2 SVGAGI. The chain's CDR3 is CASSYSSTTYEQHF. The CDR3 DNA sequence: TGTGCCAGCAGTTACTCGTCGACAACCTACGAGCAGCACTTC.

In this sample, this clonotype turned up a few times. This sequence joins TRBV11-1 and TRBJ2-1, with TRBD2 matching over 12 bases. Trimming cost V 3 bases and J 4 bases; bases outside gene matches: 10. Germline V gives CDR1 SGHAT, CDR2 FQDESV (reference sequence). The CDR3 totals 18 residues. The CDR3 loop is CASSLGLAGPLQYNEQFF. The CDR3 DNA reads TGTGCCAGCAGCTTGGGACTAGCGGGCCCGTTACAATACAATGAGCAGTTCTTC.

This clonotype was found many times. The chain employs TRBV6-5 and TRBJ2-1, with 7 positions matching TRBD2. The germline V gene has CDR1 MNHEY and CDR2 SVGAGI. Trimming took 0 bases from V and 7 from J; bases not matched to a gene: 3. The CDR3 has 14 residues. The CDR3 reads CASSYSGGKNEQFF. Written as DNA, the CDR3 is TGTGCCAGCAGTTACTCGGGGGGGAAAAATGAGCAGTTCTTC.

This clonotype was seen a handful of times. CDR3 in DNA: TGTGCCAGCAGTTACCCCGGACTAGCGGGAGGGCCCGTTGACACCGGGGAGCTGTTTTTT. It is translated as CASSYPGLAGGPVDTGELFF. This sequence joins TRBV6-2 or TRBV6-3 and TRBJ2-2; 15 bases match TRBD2. The germline CDR1 and CDR2 sequences are MNHEY and SVGEGT. J was trimmed by 3 bases and V by 2 bases; bases with no gene match: 10. The CDR3 is made up of 20 amino acids.

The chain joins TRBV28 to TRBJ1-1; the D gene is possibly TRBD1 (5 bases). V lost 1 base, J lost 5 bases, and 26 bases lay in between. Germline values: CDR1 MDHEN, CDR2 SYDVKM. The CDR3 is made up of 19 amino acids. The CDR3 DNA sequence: TGTGCCAGCAGTTTATTTGTCGCCCCCCGTAGTGGGGAGGGGACTGAAGCTTTCTTT. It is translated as CASSLFVAPRSGEGTEAFF. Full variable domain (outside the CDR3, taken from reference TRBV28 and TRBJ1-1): DVKVTQSSRYLVKRTGEKVFLECVQDMDHENMFWYRQDPGLGLRLIYFSYDVKMKEKGDIPEGYSVSREKKERFSLILESASTNQTSMYLCASSLFVAPRSGEGTEAFFGQGTRLTVV.

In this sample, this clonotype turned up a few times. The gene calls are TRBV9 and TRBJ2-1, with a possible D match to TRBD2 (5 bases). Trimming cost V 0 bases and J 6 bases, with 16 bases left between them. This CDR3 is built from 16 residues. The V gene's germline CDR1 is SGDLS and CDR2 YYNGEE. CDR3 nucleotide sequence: TGTGCCAGCAGCGTAGCTGGCAACGGAGGTACCAATGAGCAGTTCTTC. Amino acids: CASSVAGNGGTNEQFF. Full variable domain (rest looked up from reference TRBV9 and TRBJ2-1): DSGVTQTPKHLITATGQRVTLRCSPRSGDLSVYWYQQSLDQGLQFLIQYYNGEERAKGNILERFSAQQFPDLHSELNLSSLELGDSALYFCASSVAGNGGTNEQFFGPGTRLTVL.

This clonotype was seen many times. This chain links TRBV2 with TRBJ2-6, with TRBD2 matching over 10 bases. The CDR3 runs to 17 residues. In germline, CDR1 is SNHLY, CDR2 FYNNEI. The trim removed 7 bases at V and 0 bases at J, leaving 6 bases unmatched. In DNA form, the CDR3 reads TGTGCCAGCACCGGGACTAGCGCGATCTCTGGGGCCAACGTCCTGACTTTC. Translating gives CASTGTSAISGANVLTF. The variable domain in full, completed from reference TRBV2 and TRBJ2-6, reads EPEVTQTPSHQVTQMGQEVILRCVPISNHLYFYWYRQILGQKVEFLVSFYNNEISEKSEIFDDQFSVERPDGSNFTLKIRSTKLEDSAMYFCASTGTSAISGANVLTFGAGSRLTVL.

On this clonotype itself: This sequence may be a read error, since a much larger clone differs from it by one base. CDR3 sequence reads: CACSSASWGEKLFF. In DNA form, the CDR3 reads TGTGCCTGCAGCTCCGCGTCGTGGGGGGAAAAACTGTTTTTT. This chain uses TRBV7-9 with TRBJ1-4, with D possibly TRBD1 on 5 matching bases. The germline V gene has CDR1 SEHNR and CDR2 FQNEAQ (reference sequence). This CDR3 spans 14 amino acids. Using reference TRBV7-9 and TRBJ1-4 for the parts outside the CDR3, the full variable domain is DTGVSQNPRHKITKRGQNVTFRCDPISEHNRLYWYRQTLGQGPEFLTYFQNEAQLEKSRLLSDRFSAERPKGSFSTLEIQRTEQGDSAMYLCACSSASWGEKLFFGSGTQLSVL.

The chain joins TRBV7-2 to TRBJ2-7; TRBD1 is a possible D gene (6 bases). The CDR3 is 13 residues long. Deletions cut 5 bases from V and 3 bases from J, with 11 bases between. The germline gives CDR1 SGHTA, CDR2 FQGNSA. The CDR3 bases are TGTGCCAGCAGCCCAGGACAGTACTACGAGCAGTACGTC. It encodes CASSPGQYYEQYV.

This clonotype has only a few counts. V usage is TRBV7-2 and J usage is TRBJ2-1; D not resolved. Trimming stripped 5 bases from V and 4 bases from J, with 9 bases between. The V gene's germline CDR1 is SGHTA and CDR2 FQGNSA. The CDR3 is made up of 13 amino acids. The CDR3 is CASSSQRYNEQFF. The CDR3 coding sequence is TGTGCCAGCAGCAGTCAGCGATACAATGAGCAGTTCTTC.

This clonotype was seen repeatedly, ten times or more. CDR3 sequence reads: CAWSLSTDTQYF. CDR3 in DNA: TGTGCCTGGAGTTTAAGCACAGATACGCAGTATTTT. The chain employs TRBV30 and TRBJ2-3, with D hard to call. Trimming left V 2 bases short and J 0 bases short, with 3 bases between. Germline CDR1 is GTSNPN and CDR2 is SVGIG (reference sequence). CDR3 length: 12 residues.

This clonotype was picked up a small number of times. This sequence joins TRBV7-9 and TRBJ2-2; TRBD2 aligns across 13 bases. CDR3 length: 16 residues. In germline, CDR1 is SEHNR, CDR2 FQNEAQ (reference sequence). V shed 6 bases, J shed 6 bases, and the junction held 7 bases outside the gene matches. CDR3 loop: CASRPGLAGVSGELFF. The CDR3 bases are TGTGCCAGCAGACCAGGACTAGCGGGAGTATCCGGGGAGCTGTTTTTT.

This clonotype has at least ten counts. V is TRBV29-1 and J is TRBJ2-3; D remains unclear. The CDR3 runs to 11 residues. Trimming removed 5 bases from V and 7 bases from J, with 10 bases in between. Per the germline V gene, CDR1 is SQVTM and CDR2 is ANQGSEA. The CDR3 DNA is TGCAGCGTTTCGGGTTTCAATACGCAGTATTTT. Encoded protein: CSVSGFNTQYF.

CDR3 amino acids: CASTDVTSGNHEQYF. CDR3 sequence (DNA): TGTGCCAGCACTGATGTGACTAGCGGGAATCACGAGCAGTACTTC. The gene calls are TRBV27 and TRBJ2-7; 11 bases are a match to TRBD2. The CDR3 is made up of 15 amino acids. The ends lost 7 bases at V and 5 bases at J; junction bases unmatched: 10. The V gene's germline CDR1 is MNHEY and CDR2 SMNVEV (reference sequence).

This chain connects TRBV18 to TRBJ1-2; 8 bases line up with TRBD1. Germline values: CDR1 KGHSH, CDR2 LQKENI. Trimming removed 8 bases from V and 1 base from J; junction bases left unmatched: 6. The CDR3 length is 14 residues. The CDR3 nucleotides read TGTGCCAGCCCGAAGGACAGGGATAACTATGGCTACACCTTC. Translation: CASPKDRDNYGYTF.

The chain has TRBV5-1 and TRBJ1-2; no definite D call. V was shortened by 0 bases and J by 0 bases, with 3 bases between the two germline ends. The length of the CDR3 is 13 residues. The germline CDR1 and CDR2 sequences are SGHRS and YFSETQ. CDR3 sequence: CASSLGTNYGYTF. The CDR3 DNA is TGCGCCAGCAGCTTGGGGACTAACTATGGCTACACCTTC.